The 15 T cell receptor beta chains below come from one sample, sequenced in a study of technical replicates of blood from a handful of donors. Here immunoSEQ multiplex PCR was the method, and the copy in TCRdb shows in-frame clones only, minus some. Of around 64,000 clones detected, about 93% appear once; the ten largest clones hold 4.2%. The sample taken for sequencing was PBMCs. These receptors were taken from a human donor in good health. Some clones in this sample may be carry-over from other donors' samples.

The chain joins TRBV5-4 to TRBJ1-2; D may be TRBD1 (5 bases). V dropped 7 bases and J dropped 4 bases, with 23 bases sitting between them. Looked up from germline, CDR1 is SGHNT and CDR2 is YYREEE (reference sequence). The CDR3 has 16 residues. CDR3 loop: CASEEGPIPIPYGYTF. DNA for the CDR3: TGTGCCAGCGAGGAGGGACCGATTCCGATACCCTATGGCTACACCTTC.

The V call is TRBV5-6, the J call TRBJ2-6; no clear D gene. This CDR3 is 13 amino acids long. Trimming took off 6 bases at V and 0 bases at J, with 4 bases between the two ends. Germline V CDR1 and CDR2: SGHDT, YYEEEE. CDR3 amino acids: CASTLSGANVLTF. CDR3 nucleotides: TGTGCCAGCACCCTCTCTGGGGCCAACGTCCTGACTTTC.

The chain combines TRBV7-2 with TRBJ2-1; TRBD2 matches 7 bases. CDR1 and CDR2 (germline): SGHTA, FQGNSA. The CDR3 is 15 amino acids. The junction had 2 bases not matched to a gene; V was cut back by 2 bases and J by 1 base. The CDR3 spells CASSLWRGSYNEQFF. As DNA, the CDR3 is TGTGCCAGCAGCTTATGGCGGGGGTCCTACAATGAGCAGTTCTTC.

The chain recombines TRBV7-2 with TRBJ1-5; D possibly corresponds to TRBD1 (5 bases). The CDR3 runs 15 residues. The germline V gene encodes CDR1 SGHTA and CDR2 FQGNSA. Between the trimmed V and J ends, which lost 0 bases and 7 bases, there was a span of 13 bases. CDR3 nucleotides: TGTGCCAGCAGCTTAGCCACTGGGAAGGGGCAGCCCCAGCATTTT. This gives the protein CASSLATGKGQPQHF.

The chain employs TRBV15 and TRBJ1-3; D is uncertain. CDR1 and CDR2 (germline): LNHNV, YYDKDF (reference sequence). V shed 5 bases and J shed 4 bases, with 18 bases lying between them. The CDR3 is made up of 16 amino acids. The chain's CDR3 is CATSGSPSAGGNTIYF. In nucleotides, the CDR3 is TGTGCCACCAGCGGCTCACCCTCGGCGGGGGGAAACACCATATATTTT.

This clone was seen once. The gene calls are TRBV5-1 and TRBJ1-2, with 11 bases lining up with TRBD1. The CDR3 is 14 residues long. Germline CDR1 is SGHRS and CDR2 is YFSETQ. Trimming at V came to 2 bases and at J to 8 bases, leaving 5 bases not matched to a gene. The CDR3 DNA reads as TGCGCCAGCAGCTTAGGACAGGGGGCTAAAGGCTACACCTTC. Translation gives CASSLGQGAKGYTF.

This sequence joins TRBV5-1 and TRBJ1-1; D gene uncertain. The ends were cut back, 2 bases at V and 1 base at J, with 9 bases in the middle. CDR1 is SGHRS, CDR2 YFSETQ, per germline. The CDR3 is made up of 14 amino acids. CDR3 protein: CASSFLKRNTEAFF. The CDR3 DNA sequence: TGCGCCAGCAGCTTTTTAAAGAGGAACACTGAAGCTTTCTTT.

The chain has TRBV4-1 and TRBJ2-7, with D unclear. The CDR3 runs 12 residues. Germline V gene data show CDR1 as MGHRA and CDR2 as YSYEKL. V lost 2 bases and J lost 2, with 4 bases in between. CDR3 loop: CASSQNTYEQYF. DNA for the CDR3: TGCGCCAGCAGCCAAAATACCTACGAGCAGTACTTC.

CDR3 DNA sequence: TGTGCCAGCAGCTTGCTCTTAGAGGGACTAGAGGGAGAGACCCAGTACTTC. As protein: CASSLLLEGLEGETQYF. This rearrangement joins TRBV5-6 to TRBJ2-5, with 8 bases matching TRBD2. The length of the CDR3 is 17 residues. The V segment lost 1 base and the J segment 4 bases; nucleotides outside the gene matches: 12. Germline V gene sequence: CDR1 SGHDT, CDR2 YYEEEE.

The V and J genes are TRBV7-2 and TRBJ1-6, with no clear D. Germline assignment: CDR1 SGHTA and CDR2 FQGNSA. The CDR3 extends over 14 amino acids. The V end lost 3 bases, the J end lost 8 bases, and 11 bases lay between the germline ends. In DNA, the CDR3 is TGTGCCAGCAGCTTGCGCCGAGATGATTCACCCCTCCACTTT. It encodes CASSLRRDDSPLHF. The full variable domain, completed using reference TRBV7-2 and TRBJ1-6, is GAGVSQSPSNKVTEKGKDVELRCDPISGHTALYWYRQSLGQGLEFLIYFQGNSAPDKSGLPSDRFSAERTGGSVSTLTIQRTQQEDSAVYLCASSLRRDDSPLHFGNGTRLTVT.

The chain employs TRBV30 and TRBJ2-3, with 10 nucleotides matching TRBD1. Germline V gene sequence: CDR1 GTSNPN, CDR2 SVGIG (reference sequence). The CDR3 totals 15 residues. J lost 2 bases, V lost 5 bases, and 7 bases had no gene match. The CDR3 sequence is CAWGQGVAFTDTQYF. DNA of the CDR3: TGTGCCTGGGGACAGGGGGTGGCCTTCACAGATACGCAGTATTTT.

This rearrangement joins TRBV10-3 to TRBJ2-5, with a tentative D call TRBD1 (5 bases). The CDR3 covers 14 residues. Trimming stripped 4 bases from V and 1 base from J, with 10 bases between. Germline assignment: CDR1 ENHRY and CDR2 SYGVKD. The CDR3 loop reads CAISVTVSQETQYF. CDR3 coding DNA: TGTGCCATCAGTGTGACAGTATCCCAAGAGACCCAGTACTTC.

J is TRBJ1-1 and V is TRBV5-6; D is unresolved. The CDR3 runs 17 residues. V lost 2 bases and J lost 1, with 18 bases in between. Germline assignment: CDR1 SGHDT and CDR2 YYEEEE. This chain's CDR3 is CASSFRPPGITNTEAFF. The CDR3 region has the DNA TGTGCCAGCAGCTTTCGGCCCCCAGGCATTACGAACACTGAAGCTTTCTTT.

The V and J genes are TRBV4-3 and TRBJ1-6, with D unclear. The CDR3 runs to 15 residues. V was clipped by 3 bases and J by 5 bases, with 11 bases between them. Germline CDR1 LGHNA, CDR2 YSLEER. CDR3 nucleotides: TGCGCCAGCAGCCAGGAGGCGGGGAATAATTCACCCCTCCACTTT. Its translation: CASSQEAGNNSPLHF.

The rearrangement links TRBV27 to TRBJ1-2, with D perhaps TRBD1 (6 bases). CDR1 is MNHEY, CDR2 SMNVEV, per germline (reference sequence). This CDR3 region has 15 residues. The V end lost 6 bases, the J end lost 2 bases, and 16 bases lay between the germline ends. The CDR3 sequence is CASRPFGRGNYGYTF. The CDR3 DNA sequence: TGTGCCAGCAGACCATTTGGCAGGGGAAACTATGGCTACACCTTC.